This TCR beta chain was recorded in a study of T cells in Graves' hyperthyroidism and ophthalmopathy (dated by TCRdb to about 2019). Notes on the research overall: Peripheral blood was collected at initial diagnosis, before any treatment. To identify TCR V-J signatures that set the groups apart, the researchers used a discovery cohort of 95 to 100 patients, made up of 40 to 45 with Graves' ophthalmopathy and about 60 with stable Graves' hyperthyroidism. Following sampling, methimazole starting at 30 mg daily was given to hyperthyroidism patients, and high-dose intravenous methylprednisolone was given to ophthalmopathy patients. For training and testing, the 100 or so patients in the discovery cohort were randomly divided in a 7:3 ratio. The paper reports TCR Vbeta CDR3 sequencing of 140 or so peripheral blood samples: under 45 ophthalmopathy, about 75 hyperthyroidism and around 17 progressor patients. Prospective prediction of ophthalmopathy was tested in an independent validation cohort consisting of roughly 20 hyperthyroidism patients and about 17 patients who later progressed to ophthalmopathy. Thyroid tissue and blood T-cell repertoires from six Graves' hyperthyroidism patients were also compared in the study.

The hyperthyroidism patients were between 18 and 65 years old and newly diagnosed, with a disease duration of less than 2 months. Exclusion was applied to patients with uncontrolled infections, other autoimmune diseases, pregnancy or lactation. Diagnoses were established on the basis of clinical symptoms, serum thyroxine and TRAb, thyroid ultrasound, and orbital computed tomography. Blood from progressor patients was drawn when they were first diagnosed with hyperthyroidism, before any ophthalmopathy symptoms appeared. PBMCs were isolated from 7.5 to 10 ml of fresh peripheral blood by Ficoll-Paque density gradient centrifugation. Progressor patients were defined as those initially diagnosed with Graves' hyperthyroidism in whom ophthalmopathy developed during follow-up. Trizol reagent was used to extract total RNA, and RNA quality was then checked on an Agilent 2100 Bioanalyzer. Counted from cysteine to phenylalanine, this CDR3 has 17 amino acids. Only the CDR3 region is kept as DNA, spanning 51 bases read in frame from base 1. V is pared back by 2 bases and J by 2 bases, with 18 bases lying between the germline termini. Looking up the germline V gene yields CDR1 KGHSH and CDR2 LQKENI.

Study-level results and caveats: During validation, the model predicted progression to ophthalmopathy a median of approximately 7 months ahead of onset, with around 65% sensitivity and 72.22% specificity. Most expanded thyroid clonotypes (frequency above 0.001) were also found in blood, which suggests that blood repertoires may mirror thyroid immune responses. In cross-validation, a model built on a 13 V-J signature told ophthalmopathy apart from stable hyperthyroidism with 85% to 90% sensitivity and around 81% specificity, and in testing the same model reached 80%/75%. Sample size was not statistically predetermined, and blinding of investigators to group allocation was not performed.

The TCR beta CDR3 regions were amplified from the RNA transcripts. A first-round RT-PCR of the TCR CDR3 used the HTBI primer set with the Qiagen OneStep RT-PCR kit. The libraries were constructed in a second round of multiplex PCR and then size-selected and purified. Sequencing of the libraries was done on an Illumina HiSeq2000 using paired-end 100 bp reads. Turning to the authors' computational methods: SOAPnuke was used to process the raw data, with reads discarded if the reads contained adapters or uncalled bases, had a mean Phred below 15, or lacked an exact constant-primer or identifier match. COPE v1.2.5 was used to merge the high-quality paired reads, and each unique nucleotide sequence was defined as a clonotype. MiTCR v1.1 was used to align the clonotypes against IMGT TRBV, TRBD and TRBJ reference segments. The analysis included only V-J combinations with a frequency above 0.0001, which together covered 98% to 99.2% of the repertoires. A TCS score was defined as the ratio of F50 (clonal expansion) to E x V (chaos), with BLOSUM62-based TCRdist applied between CDR3 peptides within each V-J. Welch's t-statistics and random forest reduced some 510 V-J features to 10 to 15, which were used in a naive Bayes classifier (R e1071). TCRdb redid the processing of the public reads, applying fastp at Q25 and MiXCR, and retained in-frame beta chains. Rows with a matching CDR3 protein are joined into one entry that keeps the most common DNA and genes. In this record, the V and J calls reflect TCRdb's handling and not the investigators' own analysis. This sample comprises 370,000 or so distinct CDR3 sequences, 15% to 19% of them detected only once. Approximately 30% of the sample goes to the ten largest clones.

In regard to this clonotype: Which antigen it targets is not known. Base quality data are lacking; no much larger clone is found one base away.

The chain is made from TRBV18 and TRBJ2-5; matching of 6 bases hints at TRBD2 as the D gene. This receptor was taken from a young woman with Graves' hyperthyroidism that later progressed to Graves' ophthalmopathy. The sequencing input was blood. This receptor has the CDR3 CASSPWSGARGQETQYF. The sequence in DNA is TGTGCCAGCTCACCATGGTCCGGGGCTCGGGGGCAAGAGACCCAGTACTTC.